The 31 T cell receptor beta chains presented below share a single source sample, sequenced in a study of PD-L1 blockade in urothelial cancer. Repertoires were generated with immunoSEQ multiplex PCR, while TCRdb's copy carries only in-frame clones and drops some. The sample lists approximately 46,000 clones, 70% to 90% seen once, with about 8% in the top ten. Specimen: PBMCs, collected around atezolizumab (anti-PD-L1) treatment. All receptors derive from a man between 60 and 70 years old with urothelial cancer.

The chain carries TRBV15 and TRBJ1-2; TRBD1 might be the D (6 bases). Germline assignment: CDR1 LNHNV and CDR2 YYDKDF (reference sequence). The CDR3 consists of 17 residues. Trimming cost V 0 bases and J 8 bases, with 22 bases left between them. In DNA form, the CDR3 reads TGTGCCACCAGCAGAGATGGGGGCCACCTGGGGGAGCAAGGCTACACCTTC. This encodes CATSRDGGHLGEQGYTF.

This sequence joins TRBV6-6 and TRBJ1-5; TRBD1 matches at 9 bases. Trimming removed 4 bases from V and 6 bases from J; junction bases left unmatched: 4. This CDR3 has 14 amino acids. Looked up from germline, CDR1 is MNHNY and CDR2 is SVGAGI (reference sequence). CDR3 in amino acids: CASSSTGGIQPQHF. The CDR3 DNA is TGTGCCAGCAGTTCAACAGGGGGCATTCAGCCCCAGCATTTT.

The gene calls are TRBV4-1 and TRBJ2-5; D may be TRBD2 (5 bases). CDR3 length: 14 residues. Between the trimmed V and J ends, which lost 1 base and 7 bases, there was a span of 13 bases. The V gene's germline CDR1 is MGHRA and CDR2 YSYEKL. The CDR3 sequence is CASSQAASIGTQYF. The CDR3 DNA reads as TGCGCCAGCAGCCAAGCGGCTAGCATCGGGACCCAGTACTTC.

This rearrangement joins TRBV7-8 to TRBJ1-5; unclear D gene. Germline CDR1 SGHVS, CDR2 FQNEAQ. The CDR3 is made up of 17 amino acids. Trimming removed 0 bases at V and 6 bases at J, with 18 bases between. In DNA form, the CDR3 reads TGTGCCAGCAGCTTAGCGTCGGACTCGCGGTCGCCTCAGCCCCAGCATTTT. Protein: CASSLASDSRSPQPQHF.

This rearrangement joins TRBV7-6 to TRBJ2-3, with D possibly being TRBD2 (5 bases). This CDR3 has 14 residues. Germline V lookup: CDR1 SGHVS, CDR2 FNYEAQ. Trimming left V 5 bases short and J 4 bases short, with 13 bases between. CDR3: CASSIGGNPDTQYF. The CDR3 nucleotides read TGTGCCAGCAGCATAGGAGGTAATCCAGATACGCAGTATTTT.

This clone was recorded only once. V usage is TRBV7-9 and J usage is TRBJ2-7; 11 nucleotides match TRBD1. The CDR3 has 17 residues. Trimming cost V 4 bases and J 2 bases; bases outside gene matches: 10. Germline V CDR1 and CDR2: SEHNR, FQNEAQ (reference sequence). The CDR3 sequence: CASSSPGTGGTAYEQYF. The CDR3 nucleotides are TGTGCCAGCAGCTCACCCGGGACAGGGGGGACAGCCTACGAGCAGTACTTC.

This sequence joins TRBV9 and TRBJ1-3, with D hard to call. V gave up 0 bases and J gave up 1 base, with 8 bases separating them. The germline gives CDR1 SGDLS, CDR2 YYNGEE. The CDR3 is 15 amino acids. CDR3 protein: CASSVGDGSGNTIYF. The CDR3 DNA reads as TGTGCCAGCAGCGTAGGCGATGGTTCTGGAAACACCATATATTTT.

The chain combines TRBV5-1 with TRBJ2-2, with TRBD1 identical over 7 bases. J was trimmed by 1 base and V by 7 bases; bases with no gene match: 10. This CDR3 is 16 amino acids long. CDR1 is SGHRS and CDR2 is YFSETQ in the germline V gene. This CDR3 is CASLPSGTVNTGELFF. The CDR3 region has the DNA TGCGCCAGCTTACCTTCCGGGACAGTGAACACCGGGGAGCTGTTTTTT. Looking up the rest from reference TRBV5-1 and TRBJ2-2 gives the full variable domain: KAGVTQTPRYLIKTRGQQVTLSCSPISGHRSVSWYQQTPGQGLQFLFEYFSETQRNKGNFPGRFSGRQFSNSRSEMNVSTLELGDSALYLCASLPSGTVNTGELFFGEGSRLTVL.

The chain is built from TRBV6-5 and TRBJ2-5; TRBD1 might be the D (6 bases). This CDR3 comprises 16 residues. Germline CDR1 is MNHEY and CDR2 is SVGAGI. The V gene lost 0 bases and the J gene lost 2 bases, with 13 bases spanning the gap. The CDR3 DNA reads TGTGCCAGCAGTTACTCGGTGACAGGTACACAAGAGACCCAGTACTTC. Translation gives CASSYSVTGTQETQYF.

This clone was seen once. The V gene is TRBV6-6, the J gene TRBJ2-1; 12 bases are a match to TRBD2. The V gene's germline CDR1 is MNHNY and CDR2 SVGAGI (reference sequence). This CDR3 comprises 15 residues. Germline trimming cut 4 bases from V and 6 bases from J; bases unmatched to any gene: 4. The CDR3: CASSSSGGAINEQFF. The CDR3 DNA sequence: TGTGCCAGCAGTTCTAGCGGGGGGGCTATCAATGAGCAGTTCTTC.

The CDR3 here is CASSLGQTGNTEAFF. DNA of the CDR3: TGCGCCAGCAGCTTAGGTCAGACAGGGAACACTGAAGCTTTCTTT. This chain links TRBV5-1 with TRBJ1-1; maybe TRBD1 (6 bases). Germline CDR1 SGHRS, CDR2 YFSETQ. V was cut by 2 bases and J by 1 base, with 12 bases left in between. The CDR3 runs 15 residues. The complete variable domain, with remaining parts taken from reference TRBV5-1 and TRBJ1-1, reads KAGVTQTPRYLIKTRGQQVTLSCSPISGHRSVSWYQQTPGQGLQFLFEYFSETQRNKGNFPGRFSGRQFSNSRSEMNVSTLELGDSALYLCASSLGQTGNTEAFFGQGTRLTVV.

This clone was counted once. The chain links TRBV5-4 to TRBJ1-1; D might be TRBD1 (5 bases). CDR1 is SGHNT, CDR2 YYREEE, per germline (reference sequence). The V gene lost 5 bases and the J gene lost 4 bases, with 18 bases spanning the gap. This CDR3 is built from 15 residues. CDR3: CASSFNQGGRTEAFF. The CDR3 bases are TGTGCCAGCAGTTTTAATCAGGGTGGTCGCACTGAAGCTTTCTTT.

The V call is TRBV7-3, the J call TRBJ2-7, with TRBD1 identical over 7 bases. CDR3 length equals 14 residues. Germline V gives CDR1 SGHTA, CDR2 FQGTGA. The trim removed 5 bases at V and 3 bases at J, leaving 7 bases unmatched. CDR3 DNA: TGTGCCAGCAGCCTTGGGGGACAGAACTACGAGCAGTACTTC. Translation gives CASSLGGQNYEQYF.

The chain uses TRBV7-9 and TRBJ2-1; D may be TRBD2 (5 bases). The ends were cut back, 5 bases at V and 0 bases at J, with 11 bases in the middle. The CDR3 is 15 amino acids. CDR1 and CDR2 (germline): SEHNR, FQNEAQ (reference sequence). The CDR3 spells CASSPPGSSYNEQFF. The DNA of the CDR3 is TGTGCCAGCAGCCCACCGGGGAGCTCCTACAATGAGCAGTTCTTC.

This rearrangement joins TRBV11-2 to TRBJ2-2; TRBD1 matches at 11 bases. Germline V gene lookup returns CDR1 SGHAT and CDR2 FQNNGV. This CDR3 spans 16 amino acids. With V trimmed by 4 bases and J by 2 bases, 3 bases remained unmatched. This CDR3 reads CASSSRTGGNTGELFF. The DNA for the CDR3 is TGTGCCAGCAGCTCTCGGACAGGGGGCAACACCGGGGAGCTGTTTTTT.

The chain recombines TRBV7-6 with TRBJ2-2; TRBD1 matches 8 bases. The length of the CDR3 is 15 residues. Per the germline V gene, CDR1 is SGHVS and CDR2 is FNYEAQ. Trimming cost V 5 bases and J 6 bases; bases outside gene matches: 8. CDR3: CASSQRTGRAGELFF. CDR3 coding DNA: TGTGCCAGCAGCCAACGGACAGGGCGAGCCGGGGAGCTGTTTTTT.

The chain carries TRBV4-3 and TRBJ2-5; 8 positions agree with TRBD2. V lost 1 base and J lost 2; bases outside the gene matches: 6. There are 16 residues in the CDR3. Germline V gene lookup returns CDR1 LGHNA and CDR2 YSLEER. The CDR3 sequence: CASSQGPAGEQETQYF. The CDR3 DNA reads TGCGCCAGCAGCCAAGGGCCAGCGGGGGAGCAAGAGACCCAGTACTTC.

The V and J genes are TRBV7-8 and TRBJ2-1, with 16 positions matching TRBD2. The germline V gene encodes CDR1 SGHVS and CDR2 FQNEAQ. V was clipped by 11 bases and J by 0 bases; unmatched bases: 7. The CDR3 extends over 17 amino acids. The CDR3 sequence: CAGSGLAGGSSYNEQFF. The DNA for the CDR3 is TGTGCCGGCTCGGGACTAGCGGGGGGGAGCTCCTACAATGAGCAGTTCTTC. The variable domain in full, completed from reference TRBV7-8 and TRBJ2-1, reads GAGVSQSPRYKVAKRGQDVALRCDPISGHVSLFWYQQALGQGPEFLTYFQNEAQLDKSGLPSDRFFAERPEGSVSTLKIQRTQQEDSAVYLCAGSGLAGGSSYNEQFFGPGTRLTVL.

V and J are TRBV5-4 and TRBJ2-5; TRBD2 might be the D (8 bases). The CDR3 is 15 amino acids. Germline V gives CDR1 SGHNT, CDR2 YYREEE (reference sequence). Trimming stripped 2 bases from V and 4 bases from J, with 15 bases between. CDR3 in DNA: TGTGCCAGCAGCTTTGGACAGGCGGGAGGAGAGACCCAGTACTTC. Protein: CASSFGQAGGETQYF.

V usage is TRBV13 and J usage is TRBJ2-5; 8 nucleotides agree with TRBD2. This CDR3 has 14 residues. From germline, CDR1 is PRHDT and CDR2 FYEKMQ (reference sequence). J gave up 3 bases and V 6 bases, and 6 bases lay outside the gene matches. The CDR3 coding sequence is TGTGCCAGCAGAGGTGCGGGGGGAGAAGAGACCCAGTACTTC. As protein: CASRGAGGEETQYF.

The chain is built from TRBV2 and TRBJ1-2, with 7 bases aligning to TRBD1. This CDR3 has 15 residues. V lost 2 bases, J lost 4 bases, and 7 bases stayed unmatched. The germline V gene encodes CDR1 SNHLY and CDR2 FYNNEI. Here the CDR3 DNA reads TGTGCCAGCAGTGAAAGGGGCGGGACAGTCTATGGCTACACCTTC. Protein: CASSERGGTVYGYTF.

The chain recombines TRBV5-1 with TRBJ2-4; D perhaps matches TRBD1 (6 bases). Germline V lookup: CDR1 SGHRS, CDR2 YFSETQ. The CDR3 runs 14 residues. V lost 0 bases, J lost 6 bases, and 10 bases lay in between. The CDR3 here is CASSLDPTGNIQYF. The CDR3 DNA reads TGCGCCAGCAGCTTGGACCCGACAGGAAACATTCAGTACTTC.

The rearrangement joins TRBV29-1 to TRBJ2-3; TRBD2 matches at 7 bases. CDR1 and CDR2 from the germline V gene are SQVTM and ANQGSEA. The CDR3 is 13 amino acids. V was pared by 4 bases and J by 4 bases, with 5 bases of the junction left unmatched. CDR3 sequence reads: CSVGLAVSDTQYF. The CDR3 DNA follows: TGCAGCGTTGGCCTAGCGGTGTCAGATACGCAGTATTTT.

For the CDR3, the DNA is TGCGCCAGCAGTGAGTCTCGTCTCGGGCAGGGAGGAGCCGGGGCCAACGTCCTGACTTTC. Translation: CASSESRLGQGGAGANVLTF. The rearrangement uses TRBV10-1 and TRBJ2-6, with D perhaps TRBD2 (6 bases). Germline values: CDR1 WNHNN, CDR2 SYGVQD (reference sequence). The CDR3 runs to 20 residues. The germline V and J ends were trimmed by 0 bases and 4 bases, with 22 bases remaining between them.

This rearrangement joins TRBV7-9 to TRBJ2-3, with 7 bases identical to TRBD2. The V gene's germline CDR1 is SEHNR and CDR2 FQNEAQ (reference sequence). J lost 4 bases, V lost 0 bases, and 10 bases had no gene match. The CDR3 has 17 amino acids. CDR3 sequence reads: CASSLALGWDYADTQYF. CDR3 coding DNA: TGTGCCAGCAGCTTAGCGCTCGGTTGGGACTACGCAGATACGCAGTATTTT.

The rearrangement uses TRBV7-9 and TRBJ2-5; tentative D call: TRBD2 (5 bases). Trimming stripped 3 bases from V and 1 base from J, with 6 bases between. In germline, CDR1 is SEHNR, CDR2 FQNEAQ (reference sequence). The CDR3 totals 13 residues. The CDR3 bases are TGTGCCAGCAGCTTGGGAGTCCAAGAGACCCAGTACTTC. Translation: CASSLGVQETQYF. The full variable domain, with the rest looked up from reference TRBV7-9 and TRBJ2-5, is DTGVSQNPRHKITKRGQNVTFRCDPISEHNRLYWYRQTLGQGPEFLTYFQNEAQLEKSRLLSDRFSAERPKGSFSTLEIQRTEQGDSAMYLCASSLGVQETQYFGPGTRLLVL.

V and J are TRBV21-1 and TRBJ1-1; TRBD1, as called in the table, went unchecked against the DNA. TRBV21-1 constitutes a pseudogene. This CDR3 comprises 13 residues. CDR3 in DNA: TGTGCCAGCCTTCGGACAGGGAACACTGAAGCTTTCTTT. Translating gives CASLRTGNTEAFF.

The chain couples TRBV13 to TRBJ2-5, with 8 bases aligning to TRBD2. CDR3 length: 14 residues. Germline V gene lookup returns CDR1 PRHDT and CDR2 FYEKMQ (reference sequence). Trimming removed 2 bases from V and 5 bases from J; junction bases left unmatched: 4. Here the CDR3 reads CASSLLAGGETQYF. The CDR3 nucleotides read TGTGCCAGCAGCTTACTAGCGGGTGGGGAGACCCAGTACTTC.

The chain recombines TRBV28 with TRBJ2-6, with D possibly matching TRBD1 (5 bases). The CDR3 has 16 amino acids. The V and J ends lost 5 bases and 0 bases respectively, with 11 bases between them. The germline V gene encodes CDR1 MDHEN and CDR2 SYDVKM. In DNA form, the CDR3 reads TGTGCCAGCAGTCAAGACAGCCCCTCTGGGGCCAACGTCCTGACTTTC. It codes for CASSQDSPSGANVLTF.

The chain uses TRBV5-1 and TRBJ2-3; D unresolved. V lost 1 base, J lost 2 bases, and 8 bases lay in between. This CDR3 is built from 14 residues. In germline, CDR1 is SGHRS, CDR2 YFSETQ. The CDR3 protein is CASSLYDTTDTQYF. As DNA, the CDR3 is TGCGCCAGCAGCTTGTATGACACCACAGATACGCAGTATTTT.

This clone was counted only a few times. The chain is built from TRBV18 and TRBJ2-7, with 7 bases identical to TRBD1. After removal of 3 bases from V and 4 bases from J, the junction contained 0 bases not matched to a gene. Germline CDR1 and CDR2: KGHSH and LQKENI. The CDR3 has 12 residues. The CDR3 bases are TGTGCCAGCTCACCGACAGGGTACGAGCAGTACTTC. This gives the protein CASSPTGYEQYF.